The 25 T cell receptor beta chains below come from one sample, sequenced in a study of cytomegalovirus exposure and HLA in healthy donors. PCR employed 60 Vbeta and 13 Jbeta primers. Profiling relied on immunoSEQ multiplex PCR, and the TCRdb table lists in-frame clones only, not all of them. Among approximately 170,000 clones listed, around 65% were seen once. Material: PBMCs. All receptors come from a middle-aged woman in good health and CMV-seropositive.

The rearrangement uses TRBV10-3 and TRBJ1-1; D remains unclear. The V gene's germline CDR1 is ENHRY and CDR2 SYGVKD. This CDR3 spans 13 amino acids. Trimming shortened V by 8 bases and J by 1 base, and 11 bases separated the two germline ends. The CDR3 bases are TGTGCCATCCGACTACTAGGGAACACTGAAGCTTTCTTT. It encodes CAIRLLGNTEAFF.

For this clone: At one boundary the junction diverges from the germline segment, which might be a read error. The V call is TRBV19, the J call TRBJ1-5; D uncertain. The CDR3 totals 13 residues. Germline V gene lookup returns CDR1 LNHDA and CDR2 SQIVND (reference sequence). CDR3 nucleotides: TGTGCCAGTAGCGCACAGAACAATCAGCCCCAGAATTTT. This sequence encodes CASSAQNNQPQNF.

This chain links TRBV19 with TRBJ1-2; possibly TRBD1 for D (5 bases). Trimming took off 2 bases at V and 8 bases at J, with 9 bases between the two ends. The CDR3 is 12 amino acids. CDR1 and CDR2 (germline): LNHDA, SQIVND (reference sequence). The CDR3 DNA sequence: TGTGCCAGTAGTATACTGTGGGGCGGCTACACCTTC. Its protein product is CASSILWGGYTF.

The rearrangement links TRBV27 to TRBJ2-7, with D uncertain. The CDR3 loop spans 13 amino acids. Deletions cut 4 bases from V and 0 bases from J, with 7 bases between. Germline V lookup: CDR1 MNHEY, CDR2 SMNVEV (reference sequence). CDR3 region: CASSSGLSYEQYF. In nucleotides, the CDR3 is TGTGCCAGCAGTTCGGGTCTCTCCTACGAGCAGTACTTC.

A remark on this clone: An end of the junction differs from the germline gene, which may be a read error. The V call is TRBV6-5, the J call TRBJ2-1; 7 bases map to TRBD1. From germline, CDR1 is MNHEY and CDR2 SVGAGI. CDR3 length equals 12 residues. CDR3 DNA sequence: TGTGCCAGCAGCAGGGGGTCCAATAAGCAGTTCTTC. It is translated as CASSRGSNKQFF.

V and J are TRBV27 and TRBJ1-5; a weak D match, TRBD1 (6 bases). V shed 6 bases and J shed 4 bases, with 16 bases lying between them. CDR1 is MNHEY and CDR2 is SMNVEV in the germline V gene (reference sequence). The CDR3 loop spans 15 amino acids. The CDR3, as DNA: TGTGCCAGCAGCCCTCACGGGACAACTAATCAGCCCCAGCATTTT. This sequence encodes CASSPHGTTNQPQHF.

This clone was seen a few times. The V gene is TRBV2, the J gene TRBJ2-4; 8 positions agree with TRBD1. Germline assignment: CDR1 SNHLY and CDR2 FYNNEI. J gave up 2 bases and V 6 bases, and 6 bases lay outside the gene matches. The CDR3 length is 15 residues. The CDR3 bases are TGTGCCAGCAGGACGGACAGGGCATCCAAAAACATTCAGTACTTC. As protein: CASRTDRASKNIQYF.

The rearrangement links TRBV5-6 to TRBJ2-7, with TRBD1 matching over 7 bases. The V and J ends lost 2 bases and 4 bases, in that order; junction bases with no gene match: 6. The CDR3 extends over 14 amino acids. Germline-derived CDR1 and CDR2 are SGHDT and YYEEEE. DNA for the CDR3: TGTGCCAGCAGCTTTGGACAGGAATTATACGAGCAGTACTTC. Protein product: CASSFGQELYEQYF.

This sequence joins TRBV6-8 and TRBJ1-6; D gene uncertain. The CDR3 has 15 residues. Germline lookup yields CDR1 MNHGY and CDR2 SAAAGT. V was cut by 8 bases and J by 5 bases, with 16 bases left in between. DNA for the CDR3: TGTGCCAGCCGGCGGGCGGGTGGAAATAATTCACCCCTCCACTTT. This encodes CASRRAGGNNSPLHF.

The rearrangement links TRBV13 to TRBJ2-3; D perhaps matches TRBD2 (6 bases). V lost 3 bases to trimming and J lost 3 bases, with 10 bases between them. There are 14 residues in the CDR3. Per the germline V gene, CDR1 is PRHDT and CDR2 is FYEKMQ (reference sequence). The CDR3 coding sequence is TGTGCCAGCAGCTTCCGGGGGAGGACAGATACGCAGTATTTT. Translated, it gives CASSFRGRTDTQYF. Filled out from reference TRBV13 and TRBJ2-3, the complete variable domain reads AAGVIQSPRHLIKEKRETATLKCYPIPRHDTVYWYQQGPGQDPQFLISFYEKMQSDKGSIPDRFSAQQFSDYHSELNMSSLELGDSALYFCASSFRGRTDTQYFGPGTRLTVL.

The CDR3 is CASRAGQGNRQPQHF. The CDR3 coding sequence is TGTGCCAGCAGAGCCGGACAGGGGAATAGGCAGCCCCAGCATTTT. The chain uses TRBV6-5 and TRBJ1-5; TRBD1 matches at 9 bases. This CDR3 contains 15 residues. Germline V lookup: CDR1 MNHEY, CDR2 SVGAGI. J was trimmed by 7 bases and V by 6 bases; bases with no gene match: 10.

V gene TRBV6-5 combines with J gene TRBJ2-7, with TRBD2 identical over 7 bases. The CDR3 length is 14 residues. V was pared by 0 bases and J by 6 bases, with 5 bases of the junction left unmatched. The germline V gene has CDR1 MNHEY and CDR2 SVGAGI. Written as DNA, the CDR3 is TGTGCCAGCAGTTACTCGTTTGGGGGGGGCGAGCAGTACTTC. Translation gives CASSYSFGGGEQYF.

The rearrangement joins TRBV11-2 to TRBJ2-2, with D possibly being TRBD1 (5 bases). Trimming cost V 3 bases and J 7 bases, with 12 bases left between them. Germline lookup yields CDR1 SGHAT and CDR2 FQNNGV. The CDR3 is 14 residues long. CDR3 amino acids: CASSFTGASGELFF. The CDR3 coding sequence is TGTGCCAGCAGCTTCACAGGTGCCAGCGGGGAGCTGTTTTTT.

Points on this clone: Germline is not matched at one junction end, which may reflect a read error. The V gene is TRBV18, the J gene TRBJ1-5; 8 bases agree with TRBD1. CDR1 and CDR2 (germline): KGHSH, LQKENI. The CDR3 contains 14 residues. In DNA, the CDR3 is TGTGCCAGCTCACCCACAGGGGGGACTCAGCCCCAGAATTTT. Amino acid sequence: CASSPTGGTQPQNF. Drawing the rest from reference TRBV18 and TRBJ1-5, the complete variable domain is NAGVMQNPRHLVRRRGQEARLRCSPMKGHSHVYWYRQLPEEGLKFMVYLQKENIIDESGMPKERFSAEFPKEGPSILRIQQVVRGDSAAYFCASSPTGGTQPQNFGDGTRLSIL.

The chain combines TRBV7-9 with TRBJ2-1; 10 bases agree with TRBD2. Losses at the gene ends were 3 bases for V and 8 bases for J; bases not matched to a gene: 13. Germline V CDR1 and CDR2: SEHNR, FQNEAQ (reference sequence). The CDR3 totals 17 residues. DNA for the CDR3: TGTGCCAGCAGCTTGCCCGAGATAGCGGGAGGCGGGGATGAGCAGTTCTTC. The encoded protein is CASSLPEIAGGGDEQFF.

DNA of the CDR3: TGTGCCAGCAGCTTAGGTCGAGGGGGCTACAATGAGCAGTTCTTC. Translation: CASSLGRGGYNEQFF. V is TRBV7-9 and J is TRBJ2-1; tentatively, D is TRBD1 (6 bases). The germline V gene has CDR1 SEHNR and CDR2 FQNEAQ (reference sequence). With 1 base removed from V and 3 bases from J, the gap between germline ends came to 10 bases. The CDR3 has 15 residues.

In its sample, this clone was seen once. The chain recombines TRBV2 with TRBJ2-2; D possibly corresponds to TRBD2 (6 bases). In germline, CDR1 is SNHLY, CDR2 FYNNEI. Between the trimmed V and J ends, which lost 7 bases and 2 bases, there was a span of 11 bases. This CDR3 region has 14 residues. CDR3 amino acids: CASMRGANTGELFF. The CDR3 nucleotides are TGTGCCAGCATGCGCGGGGCTAACACCGGGGAGCTGTTTTTT.

The chain uses TRBV6-1 and TRBJ1-1; D remains unclear. This CDR3 is 16 amino acids long. Trimming stripped 4 bases from V and 0 bases from J, with 15 bases between. From germline, CDR1 is MNHNS and CDR2 SASEGT. In nucleotides, the CDR3 is TGTGCCAGCAGTGTCAAATCGGGTCAGCTGAACACTGAAGCTTTCTTT. It specifies CASSVKSGQLNTEAFF.

The genes are TRBV4-2 and TRBJ1-4, with TRBD1 matching 7 bases. The CDR3 has 19 amino acids. From germline, CDR1 is LGHNA and CDR2 YNFKEQ. Unmatched junction bases numbered 10, after V lost 0 bases and J lost 0 bases. DNA of the CDR3: TGTGCCAGCAGCCAAGATACCCAAAGGGGGCCTACAACTAATGAAAAACTGTTTTTT. Its translation is CASSQDTQRGPTTNEKLFF.

V is TRBV7-6 and J is TRBJ2-5, with 8 bases matching TRBD1. CDR1 is SGHVS, CDR2 FNYEAQ, per germline. The CDR3 length is 15 residues. Trimming removed 5 bases from V and 0 bases from J; junction bases left unmatched: 5. The DNA for the CDR3 is TGTGCCAGCAGCAAAGGACAGGGCCACCAAGAGACCCAGTACTTC. This encodes CASSKGQGHQETQYF.

The CDR3 loop reads CASSVGGSGTQYF. DNA of the CDR3: TGTGCCAGCAGCGTAGGGGGTAGCGGGACCCAGTACTTC. The chain has TRBV9 and TRBJ2-5; possible D gene TRBD2, 6 bases. This CDR3 spans 13 amino acids. Looked up from germline, CDR1 is SGDLS and CDR2 is YYNGEE. V was clipped by 0 bases and J by 7 bases, with 10 bases between them.

This chain uses TRBV10-3 with TRBJ2-1; 7 positions match TRBD1. V was clipped by 3 bases and J by 5 bases; unmatched bases: 4. Germline V gives CDR1 ENHRY, CDR2 SYGVKD. The CDR3 contains 14 residues. The CDR3, as DNA: TGTGCCATCAGTGAAAGGGGGCCGAACAATGAGCAGTTCTTC. Its protein is CAISERGPNNEQFF.

There are a few counts of this clone. The chain couples TRBV7-2 to TRBJ2-7; 8 bases fit TRBD2. The CDR3 covers 13 residues. Germline CDR1 reads SGHTA; CDR2 reads FQGNSA. J gave up 4 bases and V 5 bases, and 4 bases lay outside the gene matches. The CDR3 DNA is TGTGCCAGCAGCACGGGACTAGGGTACGAGCAGTACTTC. Translated, it gives CASSTGLGYEQYF. The entire variable domain, with the rest obtained from reference TRBV7-2 and TRBJ2-7, is as follows: GAGVSQSPSNKVTEKGKDVELRCDPISGHTALYWYRQSLGQGLEFLIYFQGNSAPDKSGLPSDRFSAERTGGSVSTLTIQRTQQEDSAVYLCASSTGLGYEQYFGPGTRLTVT.

V gene TRBV7-6 combines with J gene TRBJ2-1; 9 bases agree with TRBD2. The junction had 5 bases not matched to a gene; V was cut back by 1 base and J by 4 bases. The germline V gene encodes CDR1 SGHVS and CDR2 FNYEAQ. The CDR3 runs 16 residues. CDR3 protein: CASSLDGGGAYNEQFF. The CDR3 DNA reads as TGTGCCAGCAGCTTAGACGGCGGGGGGGCGTACAATGAGCAGTTCTTC.

Only a few counts were recorded for this clone. At one of its ends the junction is not consistent with the germline gene, which may arise from a read error. The chain has TRBV7-9 and TRBJ2-1; 7 bases are a match to TRBD2. This CDR3 comprises 12 residues. Germline loops: CDR1 SEHNR, CDR2 FQNEAQ (reference sequence). CDR3 residues: CSSSLEAGEQFF. The CDR3 bases are TGTTCCAGCAGCTTAGAAGCGGGGGAGCAGTTCTTC.